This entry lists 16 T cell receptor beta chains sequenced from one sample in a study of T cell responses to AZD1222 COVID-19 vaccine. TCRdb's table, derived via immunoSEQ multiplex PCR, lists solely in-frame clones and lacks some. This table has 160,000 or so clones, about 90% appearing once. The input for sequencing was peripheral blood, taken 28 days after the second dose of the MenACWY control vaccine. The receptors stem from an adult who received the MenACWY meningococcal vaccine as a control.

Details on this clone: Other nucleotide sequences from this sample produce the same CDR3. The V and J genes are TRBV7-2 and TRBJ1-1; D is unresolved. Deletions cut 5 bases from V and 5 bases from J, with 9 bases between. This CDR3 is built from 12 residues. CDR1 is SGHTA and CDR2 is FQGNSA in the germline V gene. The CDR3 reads CASSPQGTEAFF. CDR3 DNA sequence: TGTGCCAGCAGCCCGCAAGGAACTGAAGCTTTCTTT.

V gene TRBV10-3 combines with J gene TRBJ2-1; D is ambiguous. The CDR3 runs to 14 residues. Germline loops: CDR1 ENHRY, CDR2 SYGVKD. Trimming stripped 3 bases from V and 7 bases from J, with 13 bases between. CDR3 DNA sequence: TGTGCCATCAGTGACCCGAATCAAAAGAATGAGCAGTTCTTC. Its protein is CAISDPNQKNEQFF.

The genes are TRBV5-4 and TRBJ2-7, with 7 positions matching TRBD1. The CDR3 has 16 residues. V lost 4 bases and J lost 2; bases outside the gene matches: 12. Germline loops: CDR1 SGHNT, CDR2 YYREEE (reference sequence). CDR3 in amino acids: CASSLNPGQDTYEQYF. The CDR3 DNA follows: TGTGCCAGCAGCCTTAACCCCGGACAGGACACCTACGAGCAGTACTTC.

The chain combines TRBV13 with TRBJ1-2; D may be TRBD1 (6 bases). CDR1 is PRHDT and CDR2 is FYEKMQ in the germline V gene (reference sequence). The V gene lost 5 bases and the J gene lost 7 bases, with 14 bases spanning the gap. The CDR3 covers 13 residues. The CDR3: CASSARQEVGYTF. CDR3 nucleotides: TGTGCCAGCAGCGCCCGACAGGAGGTTGGCTACACCTTC.

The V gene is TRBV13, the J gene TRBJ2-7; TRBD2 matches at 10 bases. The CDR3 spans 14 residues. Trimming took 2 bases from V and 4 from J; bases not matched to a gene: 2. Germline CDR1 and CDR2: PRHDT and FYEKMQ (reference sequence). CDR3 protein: CASSLSGRVYEQYF. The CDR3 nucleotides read TGTGCCAGCAGCTTAAGCGGGAGGGTTTACGAGCAGTACTTC. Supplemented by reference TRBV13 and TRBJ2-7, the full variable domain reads AAGVIQSPRHLIKEKRETATLKCYPIPRHDTVYWYQQGPGQDPQFLISFYEKMQSDKGSIPDRFSAQQFSDYHSELNMSSLELGDSALYFCASSLSGRVYEQYFGPGTRLTVT.

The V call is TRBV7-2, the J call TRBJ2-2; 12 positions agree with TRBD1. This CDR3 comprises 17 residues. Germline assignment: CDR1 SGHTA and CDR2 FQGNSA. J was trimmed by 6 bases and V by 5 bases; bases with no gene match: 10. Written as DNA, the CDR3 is TGTGCCAGCAGCCCCTGGGGGGGGACAGGGGGCCCCGGGGAGCTGTTTTTT. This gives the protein CASSPWGGTGGPGELFF.

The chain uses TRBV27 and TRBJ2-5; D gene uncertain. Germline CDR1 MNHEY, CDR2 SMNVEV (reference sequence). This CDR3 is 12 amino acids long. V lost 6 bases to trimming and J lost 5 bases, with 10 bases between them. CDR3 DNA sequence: TGTGCCAGCAGCCGCCCCGGGGAGACCCAGTACTTC. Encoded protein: CASSRPGETQYF.

The CDR3 loop is CASSLDGQPYEQYF. The CDR3 nucleotides read TGCGCCAGCAGCTTGGATGGCCAGCCCTACGAGCAGTACTTC. The rearrangement uses TRBV5-1 and TRBJ2-7; no firm D call. CDR1 is SGHRS and CDR2 is YFSETQ in the germline V gene. This CDR3 spans 14 amino acids. Deletions cut 0 bases from V and 2 bases from J, with 9 bases between.

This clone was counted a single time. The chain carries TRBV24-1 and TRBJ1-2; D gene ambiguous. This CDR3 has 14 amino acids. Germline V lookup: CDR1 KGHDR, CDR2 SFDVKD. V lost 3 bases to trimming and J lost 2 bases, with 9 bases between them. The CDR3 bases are TGTGCCACCAGTGATCGTGGCCTCAACTATGGCTACACCTTC. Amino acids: CATSDRGLNYGYTF.

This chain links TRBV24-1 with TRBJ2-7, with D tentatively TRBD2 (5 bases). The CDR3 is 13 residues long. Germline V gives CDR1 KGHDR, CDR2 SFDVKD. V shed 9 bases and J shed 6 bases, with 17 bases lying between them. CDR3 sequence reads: CATEEPTEGEQYF. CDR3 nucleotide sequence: TGTGCCACCGAGGAACCGACCGAGGGCGAGCAGTACTTC.

CDR3 in DNA: TGTGCCAGCAGTGTCTTGGGTCGTGAAAGGGGGACTAATGAAAAACTGTTTTTT. Its protein product is CASSVLGRERGTNEKLFF. V is TRBV25-1 and J is TRBJ1-4; TRBD1 might be the D (6 bases). The V end was cut by 4 bases, the J end by 2 bases, with 20 bases between. This CDR3 has 18 residues. Germline CDR1 reads MGHDK; CDR2 reads SYGVNS.

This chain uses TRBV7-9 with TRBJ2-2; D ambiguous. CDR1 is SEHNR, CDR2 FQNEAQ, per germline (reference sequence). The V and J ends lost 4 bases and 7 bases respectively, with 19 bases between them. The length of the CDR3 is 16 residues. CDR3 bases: TGTGCCAGCAGCTCGGACCCACCTAGTAGTGGCGGGGAGCTGTTTTTT. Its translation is CASSSDPPSSGGELFF.

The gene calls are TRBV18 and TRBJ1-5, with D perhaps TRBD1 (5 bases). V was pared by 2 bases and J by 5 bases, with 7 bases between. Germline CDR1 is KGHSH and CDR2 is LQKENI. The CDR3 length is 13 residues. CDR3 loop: CASSPGGDQPQHF. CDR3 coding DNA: TGTGCCAGCTCACCAGGGGGAGATCAGCCCCAGCATTTT.

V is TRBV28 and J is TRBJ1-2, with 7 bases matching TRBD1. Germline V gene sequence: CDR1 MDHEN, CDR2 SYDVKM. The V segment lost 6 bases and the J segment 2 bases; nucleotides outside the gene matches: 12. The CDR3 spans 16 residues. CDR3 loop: CASSGGSAGQNYGYTF. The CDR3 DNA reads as TGTGCCAGCAGCGGGGGCTCAGCGGGACAGAACTATGGCTACACCTTC.

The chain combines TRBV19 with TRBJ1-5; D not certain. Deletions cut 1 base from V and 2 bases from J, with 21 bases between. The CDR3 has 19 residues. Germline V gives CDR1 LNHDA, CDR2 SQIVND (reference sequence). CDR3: CASSIALSLAGIGNQPQHF. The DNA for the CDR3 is TGTGCCAGTAGTATAGCACTCTCCTTGGCCGGAATCGGCAATCAGCCCCAGCATTTT. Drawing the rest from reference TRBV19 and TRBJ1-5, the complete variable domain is DGGITQSPKYLFRKEGQNVTLSCEQNLNHDAMYWYRQDPGQGLRLIYYSQIVNDFQKGDIAEGYSVSREKKESFPLTVTSAQKNPTAFYLCASSIALSLAGIGNQPQHFGDGTRLSIL.

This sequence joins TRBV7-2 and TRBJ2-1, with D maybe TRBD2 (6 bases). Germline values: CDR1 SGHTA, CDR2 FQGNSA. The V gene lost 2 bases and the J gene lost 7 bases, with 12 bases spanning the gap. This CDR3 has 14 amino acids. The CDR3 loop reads CASSLRFGGNEQFF. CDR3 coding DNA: TGTGCCAGCAGCTTAAGGTTTGGAGGGAATGAGCAGTTCTTC.